This T cell receptor (beta chain) was captured by sequencing in a study of blood T cell repertoires in COVID-19. As for the study in general: Samples of COVID-19 (acute and convalescent) were obtained from the United States, Italy and Spain.

This CDR3 comprises 16 residues. Germline V lookup: CDR1 MRHNA, CDR2 SNTAGT. V dropped 0 bases and J dropped 3; count of bases not matched to a gene: 2. Produced via immunoSEQ multiplex PCR; TCRdb's table is partial and in-frame only. The sample lists more than 75,000 clones, around 88% occurring once. The TCR originated in a man aged 25-40 years with acute or convalescent COVID-19. The chain links TRBV6-4 to TRBJ2-2, with 9 bases that match TRBD1. Sequences were obtained from peripheral blood. CDR3 amino acids: CASSDSRQGDTGELFF. CDR3 bases: TGTGCCAGCAGTGACTCGAGACAGGGGGACACCGGGGAGCTGTTTTTT.